This T cell receptor (beta chain) appears in the sequencing data of a study of CD8+ T cells in alopecia areata. RNA was isolated and reverse transcribed to cDNA, the sequencing template. Some clones are missing from TCRdb's copy, which holds only in-frame ones; the method was immunoSEQ multiplex PCR. The table has about 180,000 clones, around 64% seen once; the top ten hold about an eighth. The V end lost 6 bases, the J end lost 8 bases, and 13 bases lay between the germline ends. Germline V lookup: CDR1 SEHNR, CDR2 FQNEAQ (reference sequence). The CDR3 covers 12 residues. This specimen consisted of CD8+ T cells sorted from blood, obtained at week 0. This TCR was sampled from a human donor with alopecia areata. J is TRBJ1-1 and V is TRBV7-9; D possibly corresponds to TRBD1 (5 bases). The CDR3 is CASSLGAREAFF. CDR3 coding DNA: TGTGCCAGCAGTCTAGGGGCCAGGGAAGCTTTCTTT.